This TCR beta chain was identified in a study of T cell changes during pregnancy in multiple sclerosis. CDR3 length: 15 residues. Unmatched junction bases numbered 5, after V lost 3 bases and J lost 7 bases. The germline CDR1 and CDR2 sequences are MRHNA and SNTAGT. The protocol was immunoSEQ multiplex PCR, while the TCRdb copy is restricted to in-frame clones and leaves out a portion. Of over 35,000 clones listed, roughly 90% were seen once; the top ten hold approximately 12%. The chain joins TRBV6-4 to TRBJ2-1, with TRBD2 matching over 11 bases. The receptor comes from a female donor with multiple sclerosis, enrolled in a pregnancy study. The input for sequencing was CD8+ T cells from peripheral blood mononuclear cells, taken in the first trimester of pregnancy. CDR3 DNA: TGTGCCAGCAGTGATAGCGGGGGGGCGGTGAATGAGCAGTTCTTC. This gives the protein CASSDSGGAVNEQFF.